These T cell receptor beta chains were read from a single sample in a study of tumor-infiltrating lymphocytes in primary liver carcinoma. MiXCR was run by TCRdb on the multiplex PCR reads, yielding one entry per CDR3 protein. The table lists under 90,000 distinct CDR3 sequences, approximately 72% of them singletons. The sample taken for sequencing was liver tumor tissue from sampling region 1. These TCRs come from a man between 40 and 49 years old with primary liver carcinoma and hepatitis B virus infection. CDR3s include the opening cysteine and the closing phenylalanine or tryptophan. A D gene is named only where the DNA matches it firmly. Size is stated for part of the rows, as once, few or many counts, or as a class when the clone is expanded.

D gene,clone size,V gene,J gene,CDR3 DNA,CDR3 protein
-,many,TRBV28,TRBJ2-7,TGTGCCAGCAGTTTCCGCGACGAGCAGTACTTC,CASSFRDEQYF
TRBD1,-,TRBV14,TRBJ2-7,TGTGCCATCAGCTCCCGGGGACAGGACTCCTACGAGCACTACTTC,CAISSRGQDSYEHYF
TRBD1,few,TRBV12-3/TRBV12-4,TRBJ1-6,TGTGCCAGCAGTTCCATGACAGGGCGTAATTCACCCCTCACCTTT,CASSSMTGRNSPLTF
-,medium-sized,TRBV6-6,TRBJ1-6,TGTGCCAGCAGTGCAGGGGACGATTCACCCCTCCACTTT,CASSAGDDSPLHF
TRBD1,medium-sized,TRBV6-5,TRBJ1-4,TGTGCCAGCAGTTCCGGGACAGATAATGAAAAACTGTTTTTT,CASSSGTDNEKLFF
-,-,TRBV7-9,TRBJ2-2,TGTGCAAGCAGCTTAAGAATCGGGGAGCTGTTTTTT,CASSLRIGELFF
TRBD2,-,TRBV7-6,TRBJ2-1,TGTGCCAGCAGCTTATTAGGCGGGAGAAATGAGCAGTTCTTC,CASSLLGGRNEQFF
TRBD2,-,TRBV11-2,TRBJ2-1,TGTGCCAGCAGCTTTAGACTTGCGGGAGATTCCAATGAGCAGTTCTTC,CASSFRLAGDSNEQFF
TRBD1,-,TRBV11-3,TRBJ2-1,TGTACCAGCAGCCCTGGACAGGGGAGCAATGAGGAGGTCTTC,CTSSPGQGSNEEVF
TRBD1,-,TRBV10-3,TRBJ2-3,TGTGCCATCAGTGAGTCTACAGGGGTTTCCACAGATATGCAGTATTTT,CAISESTGVSTDMQYF
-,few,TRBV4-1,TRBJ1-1,TGCACCAGTAGCCGACCTGGAACTGAAGCTTTCTTT,CTSSRPGTEAFF
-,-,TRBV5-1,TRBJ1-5,TGCGCTAGCAGCATAGGGAGCAATCAGCCCCGGCATTTT,CASSIGSNQPRHF
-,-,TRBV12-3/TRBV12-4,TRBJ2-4,TGTGCCAACAGACGAAGGAGTTTCACAAACATTCAGTACTTC,CANRRRSFTNIQYF
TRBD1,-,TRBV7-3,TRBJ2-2,TGTGCCAGCAGCCCGGGGACAGGGGATATCGGGGAGCTGTTTTTT,CASSPGTGDIGELFF
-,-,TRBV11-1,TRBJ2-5,TGTGCCAGCAGCCCGCCCCCGGAAGTCAGGAAGGACTTCCATGAGACCCAGTATTTC,CASSPPPEVRKDFHETQYF
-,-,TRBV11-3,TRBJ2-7,TGTACCAGCAGCCGCGGGACTGGGGCGTCCTACGAGCAGTACTTC,CTSSRGTGASYEQYF
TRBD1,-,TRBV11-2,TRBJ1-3,TGTGCCAGCAGCTACGTGAGACAGGGGGCCACCATATATTTT,CASSYVRQGATIYF
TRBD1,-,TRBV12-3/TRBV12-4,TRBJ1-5,TGTGCCAGCAATTGGACAGGGCTTAATCAGCCCCAGCATTTT,CASNWTGLNQPQHF
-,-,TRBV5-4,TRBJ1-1,TGTGCCATCAGCTTGGGACGTCCCGTCCCAGGGAGCACTGAAGCTTTCTTT,CAISLGRPVPGSTEAFF
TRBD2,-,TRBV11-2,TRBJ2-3,TGTGCCAGTAGAAGGACTAGCGGGAAAACAGATACGCAGTATTTT,CASRRTSGKTDTQYF
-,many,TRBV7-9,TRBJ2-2,TGTGCCAGCAGCTTAGTCATTCAGACCGGGGAGCTGTTTTTT,CASSLVIQTGELFF
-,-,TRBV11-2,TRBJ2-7,TGTGCCAGCAGCCCACAGGGCACCTCTTACGAGCAGTACTTC,CASSPQGTSYEQYF
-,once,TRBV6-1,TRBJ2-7,TGTGCCAGCGGTGAAATGAGATACGAACAGTACTTC,CASGEMRYEQYF
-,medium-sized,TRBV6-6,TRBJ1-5,TGTGCCAGCAGTCTCCCCAATCAGCCCCAGCATTTT,CASSLPNQPQHF
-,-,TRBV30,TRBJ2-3,TGTGCCTGGAGTGGGACGGGAAGGGGCATAGATACGCAATATTTT,CAWSGTGRGIDTQYF
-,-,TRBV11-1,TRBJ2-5,TGTGCCAGCAGCCGAGGTGGGAGAGAGACCCAGTACTTC,CASSRGGRETQYF
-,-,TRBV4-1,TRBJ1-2,TGCGCCAGCAGCCAAGGGGATTCAGGGGAAATAGATGGCTACACCTTC,CASSQGDSGEIDGYTF
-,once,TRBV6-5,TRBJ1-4,TGTGACAGCAGTTATAGGCCTCCTTCGGGGGCGGCAAATAGTGAAAAACTGTTTTTT,CDSSYRPPSGAANSEKLFF
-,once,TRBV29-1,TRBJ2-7,TGCAGCGCAGCCTACAAAGGGCAAGGCTACGAGCAGTACTTC,CSAAYKGQGYEQYF
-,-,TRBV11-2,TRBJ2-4,TGTGCTAGCAGCCTTCGACTAGAGGGAAGGACCAAAAACATTCAGTACTTC,CASSLRLEGRTKNIQYF
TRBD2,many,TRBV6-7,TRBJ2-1,TGTGCCAGCAGGGGGACTATAAGCTCCTACAATGAGCAGTTCTTC,CASRGTISSYNEQFF
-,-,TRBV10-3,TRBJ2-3,TGTGCCATCAGTGAGTCGTTTTCAGGATCACAACTCACCGATACGCAGTGTTTT,CAISESFSGSQLTDTQCF
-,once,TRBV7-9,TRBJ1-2,TGTGTCGGCAGCTCATTCGACAGTATTAACTATGGCTACACCTTC,CVGSSFDSINYGYTF
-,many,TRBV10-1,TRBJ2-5,TGCGCCAGCAGTGAAAGGGACGGCCCCAGGGAGACCCAGTACTTC,CASSERDGPRETQYF
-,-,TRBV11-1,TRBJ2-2,TGTGGCAGCAGCTTAGACACTGCGGCAGGGACTAACACCGGGGAGCTGTTTTTT,CGSSLDTAAGTNTGELFF
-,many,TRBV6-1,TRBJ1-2,TGTGCCAGCAGTGAACTACTCTCAGGCGGCTACACCTTC,CASSELLSGGYTF
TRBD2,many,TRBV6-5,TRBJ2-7,TGTGCCAGTGGCTCCGGGACTAGCGGGAGAAGGTACGAGCAGTACTTC,CASGSGTSGRRYEQYF
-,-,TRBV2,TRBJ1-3,TGTGCCAGCAGCGTACAGGACTCTGGAAACACCATATATTTT,CASSVQDSGNTIYF
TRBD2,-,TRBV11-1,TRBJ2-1,TGTGACAGCAGACTGGAACTAGCGGGAGAAGTTGACAATGAGCAGTTCTTC,CDSRLELAGEVDNEQFF
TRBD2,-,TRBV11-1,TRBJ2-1,TGTGCCAGCAGCCTGGGACTAGGAGAAGTTGACAATGAACAGTTCTTC,CASSLGLGEVDNEQFF
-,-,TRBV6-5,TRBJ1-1,TGTGCCAGCAGTCCGGGAAGGATGAACACTGAGGCTTTCTTT,CASSPGRMNTEAFF
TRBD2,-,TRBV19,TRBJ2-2,TGTGCCAGTAGTCCGGACAGGCTCCATAGCGGGAGTTACACCGGGGAGCTGTTTTTT,CASSPDRLHSGSYTGELFF
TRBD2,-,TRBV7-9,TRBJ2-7,TGTGCGAGCAACATGGGGACTAGCTCAGGGCAGTACTTC,CASNMGTSSGQYF
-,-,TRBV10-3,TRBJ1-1,TGTGCCATCAATGATCTTACTCTTACAGCAAGTTTCATGAACACTGAAGCTTTCTTT,CAINDLTLTASFMNTEAFF
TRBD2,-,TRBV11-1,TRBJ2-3,TGTGCCAGCGCGGGGGGAGCTGGTACAGATATACAGTATTTT,CASAGGAGTDIQYF
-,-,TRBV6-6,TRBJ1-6,TGTGCCAGCAGTTACGGCTCCTGGGGAGGCAATCCTCCCCTCCACTTT,CASSYGSWGGNPPLHF
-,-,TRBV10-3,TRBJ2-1,TGCGCCATCAGTGCTAGGTTGGAGACCCAGTTCTTC,CAISARLETQFF
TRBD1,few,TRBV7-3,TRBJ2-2,TGTGCCAGCAGCCCGCCGGGACAGGGGGCCACCGGGGAGCTGTTTTTT,CASSPPGQGATGELFF
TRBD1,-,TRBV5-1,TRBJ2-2,TGCGCCAGCAGCTTCGACCCGCTCAACACAGGGGTGCTGTTTTTT,CASSFDPLNTGVLFF
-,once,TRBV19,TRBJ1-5,TGTGCCAGTACCCCTCACCAGGCTAGCAATCAGCCCCAGCATTTT,CASTPHQASNQPQHF
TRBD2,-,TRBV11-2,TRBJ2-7,TGTGCCAGCAGCCTCGGAGGGACTATACCCTACGAGCAGTACTTC,CASSLGGTIPYEQYF
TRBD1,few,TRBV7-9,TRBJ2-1,TGTACCAGCAGCTTTTGGACAGGGTCGGGCAATGAGCAGTTCTTC,CTSSFWTGSGNEQFF
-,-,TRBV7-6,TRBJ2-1,TGTGCTAGCAGCTTAGCACTTTCCGGCAATGAGCAGTTCTTC,CASSLALSGNEQFF
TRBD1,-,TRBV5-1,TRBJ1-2,TGCGCCAACAGCTTGTTCGGGACAGCATGTGGCTACGCCTTC,CANSLFGTACGYAF
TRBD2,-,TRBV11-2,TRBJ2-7,TGTGCCAGCAGCCAGGGACTAGCGGGTTCCTCTTTCTACGAGCTGTATTTC,CASSQGLAGSSFYELYF